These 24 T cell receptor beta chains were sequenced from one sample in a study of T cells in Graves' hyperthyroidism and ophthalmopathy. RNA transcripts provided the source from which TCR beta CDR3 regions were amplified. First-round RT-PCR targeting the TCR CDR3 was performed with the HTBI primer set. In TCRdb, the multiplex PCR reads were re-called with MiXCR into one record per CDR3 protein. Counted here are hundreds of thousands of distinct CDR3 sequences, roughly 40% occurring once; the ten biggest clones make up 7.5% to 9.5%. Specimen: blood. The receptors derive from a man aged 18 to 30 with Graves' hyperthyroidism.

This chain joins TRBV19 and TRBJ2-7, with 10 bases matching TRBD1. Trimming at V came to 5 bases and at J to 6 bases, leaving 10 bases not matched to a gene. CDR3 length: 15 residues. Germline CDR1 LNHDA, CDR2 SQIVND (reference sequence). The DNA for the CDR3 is TGTGCCAGTAGTTTCCGACAGGGGGCGGGCCGCGAGCAGTACTTC. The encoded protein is CASSFRQGAGREQYF.

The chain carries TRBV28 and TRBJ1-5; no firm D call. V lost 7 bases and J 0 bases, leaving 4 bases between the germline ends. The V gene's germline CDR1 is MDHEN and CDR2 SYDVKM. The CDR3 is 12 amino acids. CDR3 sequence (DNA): TGTGCCAGCACAGGTAGCAATCAGCCCCAGCATTTT. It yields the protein CASTGSNQPQHF.

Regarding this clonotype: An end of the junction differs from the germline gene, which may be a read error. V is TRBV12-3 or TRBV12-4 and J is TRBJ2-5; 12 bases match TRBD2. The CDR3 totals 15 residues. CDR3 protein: CASSLAGGLRETQYF. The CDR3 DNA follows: TGTGCCAGCAGTCTAGCGGGAGGGCTGCGGGAGACCCAGTACTTC.

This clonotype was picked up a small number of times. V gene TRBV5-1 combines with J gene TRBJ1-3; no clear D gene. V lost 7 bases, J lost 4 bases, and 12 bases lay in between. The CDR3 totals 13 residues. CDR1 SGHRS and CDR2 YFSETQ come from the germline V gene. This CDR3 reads CASSGIEGNTIYF. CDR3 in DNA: TGCGCCAGCTCCGGGATTGAAGGAAACACCATATATTTT.

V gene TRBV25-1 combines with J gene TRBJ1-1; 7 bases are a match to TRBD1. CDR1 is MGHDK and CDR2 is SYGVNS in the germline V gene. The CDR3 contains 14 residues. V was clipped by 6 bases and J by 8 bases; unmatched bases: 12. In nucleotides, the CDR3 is TGTGCCAGCAGGCCCGGGACAGCGAGTTTGGAAGCTTTCTTT. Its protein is CASRPGTASLEAFF.

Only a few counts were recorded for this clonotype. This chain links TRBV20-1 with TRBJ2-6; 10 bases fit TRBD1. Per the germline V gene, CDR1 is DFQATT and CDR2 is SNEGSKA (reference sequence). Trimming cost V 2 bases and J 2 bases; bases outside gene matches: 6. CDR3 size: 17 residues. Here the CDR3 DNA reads TGCAGTGCTAGATCACCGGGGACAGGGGCTGGGGCCAACGTCCTGACTTTC. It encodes CSARSPGTGAGANVLTF.

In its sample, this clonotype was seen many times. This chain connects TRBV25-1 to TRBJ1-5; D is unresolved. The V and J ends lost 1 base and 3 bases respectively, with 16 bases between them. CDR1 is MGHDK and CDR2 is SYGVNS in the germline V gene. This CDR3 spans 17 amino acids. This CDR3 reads CASSEFIRPSLNQPQHF. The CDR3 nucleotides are TGTGCCAGCAGTGAATTCATCAGACCCAGCCTCAATCAGCCCCAGCATTTT.

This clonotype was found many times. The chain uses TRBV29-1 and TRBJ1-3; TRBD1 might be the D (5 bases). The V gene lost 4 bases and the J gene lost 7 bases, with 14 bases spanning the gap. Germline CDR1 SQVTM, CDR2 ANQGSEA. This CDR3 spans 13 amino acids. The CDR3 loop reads CSVVGGRTNTIYF. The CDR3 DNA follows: TGCAGCGTTGTCGGGGGACGAACTAACACCATATATTTT.

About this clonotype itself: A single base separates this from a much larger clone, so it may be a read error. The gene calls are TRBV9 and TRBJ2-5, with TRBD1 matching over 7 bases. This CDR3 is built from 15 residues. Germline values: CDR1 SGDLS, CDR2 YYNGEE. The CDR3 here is CAISVSGGTGETQYF. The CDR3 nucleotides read TGTGCCATCAGCGTATCAGGGGGAACGGGGGAGACCCAGTACTTC.

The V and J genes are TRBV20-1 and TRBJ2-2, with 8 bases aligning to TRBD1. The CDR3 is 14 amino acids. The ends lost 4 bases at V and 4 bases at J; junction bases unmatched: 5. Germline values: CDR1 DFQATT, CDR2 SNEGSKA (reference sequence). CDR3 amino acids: CSATVTGGTGELFF. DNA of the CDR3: TGCAGTGCTACCGTTACAGGGGGCACCGGGGAGCTGTTTTTT.

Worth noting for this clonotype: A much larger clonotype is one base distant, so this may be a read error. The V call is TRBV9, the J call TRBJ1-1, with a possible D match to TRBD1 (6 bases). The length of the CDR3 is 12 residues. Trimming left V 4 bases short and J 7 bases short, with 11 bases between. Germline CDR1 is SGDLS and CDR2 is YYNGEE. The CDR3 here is CASSTLTGEAFF. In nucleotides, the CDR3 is TGTGCCAGCAGCACCTTGACAGGTGAAGCTTTCTTT.

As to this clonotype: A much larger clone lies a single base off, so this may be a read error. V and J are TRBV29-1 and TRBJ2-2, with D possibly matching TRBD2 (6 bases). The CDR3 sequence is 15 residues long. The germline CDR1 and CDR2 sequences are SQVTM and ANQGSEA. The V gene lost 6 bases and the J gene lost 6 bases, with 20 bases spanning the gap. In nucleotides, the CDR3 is TGCAGCGTCTTAGGGAAGGGGTCGGGGGCCGGGGAGCTGTTTTTT. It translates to CSVLGKGSGAGELFF.

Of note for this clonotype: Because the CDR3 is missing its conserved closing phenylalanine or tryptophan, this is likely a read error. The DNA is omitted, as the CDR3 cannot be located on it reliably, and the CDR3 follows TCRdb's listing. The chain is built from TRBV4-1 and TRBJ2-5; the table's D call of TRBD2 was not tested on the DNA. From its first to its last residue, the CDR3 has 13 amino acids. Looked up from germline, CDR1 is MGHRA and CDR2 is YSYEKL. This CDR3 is CASGQTPWGDLVV.

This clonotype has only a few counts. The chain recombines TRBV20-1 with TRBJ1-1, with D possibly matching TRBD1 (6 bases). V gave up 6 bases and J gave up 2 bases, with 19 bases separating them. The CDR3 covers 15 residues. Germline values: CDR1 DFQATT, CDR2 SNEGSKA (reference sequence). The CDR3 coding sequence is TGCAGTGCCACGCAGGGGCCGCCCTCTAACACTGAAGCTTTCTTT. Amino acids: CSATQGPPSNTEAFF.

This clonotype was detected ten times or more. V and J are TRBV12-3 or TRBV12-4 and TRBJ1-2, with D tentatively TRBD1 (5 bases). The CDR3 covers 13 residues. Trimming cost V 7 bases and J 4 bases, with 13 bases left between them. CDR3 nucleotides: TGTGCCAGCACCCCAGGGCGGCCCTATGGCTACACCTTC. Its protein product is CASTPGRPYGYTF.

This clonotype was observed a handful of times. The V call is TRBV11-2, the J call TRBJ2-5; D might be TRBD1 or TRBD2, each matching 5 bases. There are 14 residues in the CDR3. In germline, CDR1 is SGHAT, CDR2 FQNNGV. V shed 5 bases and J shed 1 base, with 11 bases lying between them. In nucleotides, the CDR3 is TGTGCCAGCAGCCAATTTGGGGGCCAAGAGACCCAGTACTTC. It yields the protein CASSQFGGQETQYF.

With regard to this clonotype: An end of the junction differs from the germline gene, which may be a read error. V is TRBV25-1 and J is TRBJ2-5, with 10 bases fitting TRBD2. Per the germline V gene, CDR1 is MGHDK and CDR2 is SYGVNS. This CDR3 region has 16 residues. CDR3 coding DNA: TGCGCCAGCAGCCAAGTTACTAGCGGGAAGGATGAGACCCAGTACTTC. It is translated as CASSQVTSGKDETQYF. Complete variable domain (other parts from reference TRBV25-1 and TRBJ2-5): EADIYQTPRYLVIGTGKKITLECSQTMGHDKMYWYQQDPGMELHLIHYSYGVNSTEKGDLSSESTVSRIRTEHFPLTLESARPSHTSQYLCASSQVTSGKDETQYFGPGTRLLVL.

The CDR3 region is CASSLWRGQLTGELFF. The CDR3, as DNA: TGTGCCAGCAGCTTATGGAGGGGCCAGCTCACCGGGGAGCTGTTTTTT. The chain joins TRBV7-2 to TRBJ2-2; tentative D call: TRBD2 (6 bases). Trimming took 2 bases from V and 4 from J, leaving 14 bases between them. The CDR3 has 16 residues. The germline V gene encodes CDR1 SGHTA and CDR2 FQGNSA. The complete variable domain, with remaining parts taken from reference TRBV7-2 and TRBJ2-2, reads GAGVSQSPSNKVTEKGKDVELRCDPISGHTALYWYRQSLGQGLEFLIYFQGNSAPDKSGLPSDRFSAERTGGSVSTLTIQRTQQEDSAVYLCASSLWRGQLTGELFFGEGSRLTVL.

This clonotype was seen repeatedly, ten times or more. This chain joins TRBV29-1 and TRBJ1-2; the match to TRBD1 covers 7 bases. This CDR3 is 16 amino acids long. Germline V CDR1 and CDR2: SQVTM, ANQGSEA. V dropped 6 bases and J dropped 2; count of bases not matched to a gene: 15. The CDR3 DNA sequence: TGCAGCGTGGGTGGGACAGAGCAGATGACCAACTATGGCTACACCTTC. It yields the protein CSVGGTEQMTNYGYTF.

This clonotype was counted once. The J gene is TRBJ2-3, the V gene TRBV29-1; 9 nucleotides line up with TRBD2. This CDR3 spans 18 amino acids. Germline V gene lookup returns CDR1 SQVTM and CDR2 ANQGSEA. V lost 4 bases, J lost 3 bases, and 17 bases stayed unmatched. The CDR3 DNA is TGCAGCGTTGCCCCTTATCCTTTAGCGGGAGCATCGACAGATACGCAGTATTTT. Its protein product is CSVAPYPLAGASTDTQYF.

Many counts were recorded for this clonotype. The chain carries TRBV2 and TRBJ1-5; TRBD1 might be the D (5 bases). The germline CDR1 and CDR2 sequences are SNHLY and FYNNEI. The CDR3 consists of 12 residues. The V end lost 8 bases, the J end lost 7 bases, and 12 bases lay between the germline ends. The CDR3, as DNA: TGTGCCAGCGGAAGGGGCGGGCAGCCCCAGCATTTT. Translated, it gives CASGRGGQPQHF.

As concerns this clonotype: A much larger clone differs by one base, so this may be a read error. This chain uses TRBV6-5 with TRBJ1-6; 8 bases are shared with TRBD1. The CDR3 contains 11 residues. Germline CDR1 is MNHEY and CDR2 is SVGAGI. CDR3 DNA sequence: TGTGCCATCAGTAGGGGACAGGAGCACCACTTT. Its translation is CAISRGQEHHF.

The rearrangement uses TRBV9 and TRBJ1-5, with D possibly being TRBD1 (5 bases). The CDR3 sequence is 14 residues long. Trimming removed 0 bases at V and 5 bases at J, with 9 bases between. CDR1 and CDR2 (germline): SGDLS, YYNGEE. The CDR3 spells CASSVEGTDQPQHF. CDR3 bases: TGTGCCAGCAGCGTAGAGGGGACGGATCAGCCCCAGCATTTT. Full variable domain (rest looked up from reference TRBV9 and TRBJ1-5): DSGVTQTPKHLITATGQRVTLRCSPRSGDLSVYWYQQSLDQGLQFLIQYYNGEERAKGNILERFSAQQFPDLHSELNLSSLELGDSALYFCASSVEGTDQPQHFGDGTRLSIL.

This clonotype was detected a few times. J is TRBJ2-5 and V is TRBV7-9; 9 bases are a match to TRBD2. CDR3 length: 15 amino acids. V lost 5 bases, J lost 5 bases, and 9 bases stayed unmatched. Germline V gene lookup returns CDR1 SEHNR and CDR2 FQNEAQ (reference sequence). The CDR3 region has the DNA TGTGCCAGCAGCCCAGGGACTAGCAAAGTCGAGACCCAGTACTTC. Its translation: CASSPGTSKVETQYF.